This T cell receptor beta chain appears in the sequencing data of a study of cytomegalovirus exposure and HLA in healthy donors. Study-wide findings and caveats: One later analysis, an examination of the roughly 130 validation repertoires, found that first-cohort TCR clusters tended to co-occur in them. CMV antigen specificity of a few CMV-associated chains was confirmed in vitro. Researchers counted some 150 TCR beta chains as cytomegalovirus-associated.

With regard to this clone: Its antigen is still unknown.

An approximately 130-subject validation cohort, separate from the approximately 610-subject first cohort, supplied the donors. Sequenced by immunoSEQ multiplex PCR; TCRdb stores in-frame clones only, minus some. The sample yields 180,000 or so clones, around nine tenths seen once. Germline assignment: CDR1 LNHDA and CDR2 SQIVND (reference sequence). J gave up 3 bases and V 1 base, and 6 bases lay outside the gene matches. This CDR3 has 16 amino acids. V is TRBV19 and J is TRBJ2-1; TRBD2 matches 7 bases. The source is a man younger than 30 in good health and CMV-seropositive. The specimen sequenced was PBMCs. This CDR3 is CASSIGAPSGYNEQFF. CDR3 coding DNA: TGTGCCAGTAGTATAGGGGCACCTAGCGGCTACAATGAGCAGTTCTTC.